This T cell receptor beta chain is drawn from a study of cytomegalovirus exposure and HLA in healthy donors. Only in-frame clones appear in the TCRdb table, and some are missing; sequencing was by immunoSEQ multiplex PCR. Counted here are about 75,000 clones, around four fifths occurring once; the ten biggest clones make up around 2.9%. This receptor was identified in a man aged 30 to 45 in good health and CMV-seronegative. Sequenced: PBMCs.

The CDR3 nucleotides are TGCAGCGCAATTCGGGGGTCGGGGGACACTGAAGCTTTCTTT. Encoded protein: CSAIRGSGDTEAFF. The V call is TRBV29-1, the J call TRBJ1-1; D perhaps matches TRBD1 (5 bases). The germline V gene encodes CDR1 SQVTM and CDR2 ANQGSEA. V lost 7 bases and J lost 3, with 18 bases in between. The CDR3 runs 14 residues.